The rows below give T cell receptor beta chains drawn from one sample of a study of PD-L1 blockade in urothelial cancer. Libraries were prepared by immunoSEQ multiplex PCR; TCRdb keeps only in-frame clonotypes and omits some of them. The sample shows approximately 48,000 clones, around 85% of them seen only once. The specimen was PBMCs, collected around atezolizumab (anti-PD-L1) treatment. The receptors here all came from an older woman with urothelial cancer. The CDR3 runs from the conserved cysteine through the conserved F or W. The D gene is left open where the match is weak. Part of the rows lack a size; the others show once, few, many or a class for expanded clones.

NA | TRBD2 | TRBJ2-7 | TRBV6-6 | CASIRLAGESYEQYF | TGTGCCAGCATCAGACTAGCGGGGGAGTCCTACGAGCAGTACTTC
NA | NA | TRBJ2-1 | TRBV9 | CASSPQGYVFNEQFF | TGTGCCAGCAGCCCACAGGGTTACGTTTTCAATGAGCAGTTCTTC
NA | TRBD2 | TRBJ2-1 | TRBV2 | CASSGTSGRSGEQFF | TGTGCCAGCAGTGGGACTAGCGGGAGATCCGGTGAGCAGTTCTTC
NA | NA | TRBJ1-1 | TRBV19 | CASREQGNTEAFF | TGTGCCAGTAGGGAACAGGGGAACACTGAAGCTTTCTTT
NA | TRBD1 | TRBJ1-1 | TRBV18 | CASSPPGGRVDTEAFF | TGTGCCAGCTCACCCCCAGGGGGCAGGGTGGACACTGAAGCTTTCTTT
NA | TRBD1 | TRBJ1-3 | TRBV4-3 | CASSLATGEGNTIYF | TGCGCCAGCAGCCTGGCGACAGGGGAGGGAAACACCATATATTTT
NA | TRBD1 | TRBJ2-1 | TRBV7-9 | CASSPTGGFRNEQFF | TGTGCCAGCAGCCCCACAGGGGGCTTTCGCAATGAGCAGTTCTTC
NA | NA | TRBJ2-7 | TRBV19 | CASSSGMAAPSYEQYF | TGTGCCAGTAGTTCGGGGATGGCAGCACCCTCCTACGAGCAGTACTTC
NA | NA | TRBJ2-1 | TRBV10-1 | CASSDGQADSNEQFF | TGCGCCAGCAGTGACGGACAAGCGGACAGCAATGAGCAGTTCTTC
once | TRBD2 | TRBJ2-3 | TRBV29-1 | CSVQAGVRNTDTQYF | TGCAGCGTTCAAGCGGGAGTGCGAAACACAGATACGCAGTATTTT
NA | NA | TRBJ1-4 | TRBV4-2 | CASSHSNHPATNEKLFF | TGTGCCAGCAGCCATAGCAATCACCCGGCAACTAATGAAAAACTGTTTTTT
NA | TRBD2 | TRBJ2-7 | TRBV9 | CASSPSGLAGPLSSYEQYF | TGTGCCAGCAGCCCCTCGGGACTAGCGGGGCCATTGAGCTCCTACGAGCAGTACTTC
NA | NA | TRBJ2-3 | TRBV6-4 | CASSPGLSTDTQYF | TGTGCCAGCAGTCCGGGACTCTCCACAGATACGCAGTATTTT
NA | TRBD1 | TRBJ1-3 | TRBV5-5 | CASSTGTGGRSGSTIYF | TGTGCCAGCAGCACCGGGACAGGGGGGCGCTCTGGAAGCACCATATATTTT
NA | NA | TRBJ2-7 | TRBV14 | CASSQVPSVYEQYF | TGTGCCAGCAGCCAAGTCCCCAGCGTCTACGAGCAGTACTTC
NA | NA | TRBJ1-6 | TRBV5-5 | CASSLDTGGGINSPLHF | TGTGCCAGCAGCTTGGATACCGGGGGTGGAATTAATTCACCCCTCCACTTT
NA | TRBD2 | TRBJ2-2 | TRBV28 | CASRVGTSGISGTGELFF | TGTGCCAGCAGAGTCGGAACTAGCGGGATCTCGGGAACCGGGGAGCTGTTTTTT
NA | TRBD1 | TRBJ2-7 | TRBV5-4 | CASSPVPGQAYEQYF | TGTGCCAGCAGCCCGGTGCCGGGACAGGCCTACGAGCAGTACTTC
NA | TRBD2 | TRBJ2-5 | TRBV9 | CASSVDTSGSKTQYF | TGTGCCAGCAGCGTAGACACTAGCGGGAGTAAGACCCAGTACTTC
few | NA | TRBJ2-1 | TRBV5-6 | CASSTPSSTVYNEQFF | TGTGCCAGCAGCACCCCATCTTCGACAGTCTACAATGAGCAGTTCTTC
NA | NA | TRBJ2-1 | TRBV19 | CASSSQGDEQFF | TGTGCCAGTAGTTCACAGGGTGATGAGCAGTTCTTC
once | TRBD1 | TRBJ2-7 | TRBV4-2 | CASSPGQGTSSYEQYF | TGTGCCAGCAGCCCGGGACAGGGAACAAGCTCCTACGAGCAGTACTTC
NA | TRBD2 | TRBJ2-1 | TRBV2 | CASRGRTSGLNEQFF | TGTGCCAGCAGGGGGCGGACTAGCGGCTTGAATGAGCAGTTCTTC
NA | NA | TRBJ1-5 | TRBV29-1 | CSVGGTNQPQHF | TGCAGCGTTGGCGGGACCAATCAGCCCCAGCATTTT
NA | NA | TRBJ2-7 | TRBV7-2 | CASSLGLALYEQYF | TGTGCCAGCAGCTTGGGCCTAGCGCTCTACGAGCAGTACTTC
NA | TRBD2 | TRBJ2-1 | TRBV4-2 | CASSHPFVSSGGADNEQFF | TGTGCCAGCAGCCACCCATTCGTTTCTAGCGGGGGGGCGGACAATGAGCAGTTCTTC
NA | NA | TRBJ2-3 | TRBV7-2 | CASSSLRTDTQYF | TGTGCCAGCAGTTCCCTCAGGACAGATACGCAGTATTTT
once | NA | TRBJ1-1 | TRBV5-1 | CASSLVRRGMTEAFF | TGCGCCAGCAGCTTGGTGCGGCGGGGTATGACTGAAGCTTTCTTT